At least ten counts were recorded for the clone carrying this TCR beta chain. RNA transcripts served as the template for amplifying TCR beta CDR3 regions. A first-round RT-PCR of the TCR CDR3 used the HTBI primer set. TCRdb independently ran MiXCR on the multiplex PCR reads; one entry per CDR3 protein. The top ten clones hold approximately 5.7% of a sample with almost 600,000 distinct CDR3 sequences, more than 11% of them seen once. Germline V gene sequence: CDR1 KGHDR, CDR2 SFDVKD. This CDR3 is built from 15 residues. V was clipped by 4 bases and J by 5 bases; unmatched bases: 3. These data are taken from a study of T cells in Graves' hyperthyroidism and ophthalmopathy.

The chain recombines TRBV24-1 with TRBJ2-2; 10 nucleotides align to TRBD2. This TCR derives from a woman under 40 with Graves' hyperthyroidism that later progressed to Graves' ophthalmopathy. Sequences were obtained from blood. CDR3 loop: CATSELAGKTGELFF. The CDR3 DNA reads TGTGCCACCAGTGAACTAGCGGGAAAAACCGGGGAGCTGTTTTTT.